Each of the 9 T cell receptor beta chains below was sequenced from the same sample in a study of blood T cell repertoires in COVID-19. Repertoires were generated with immunoSEQ multiplex PCR, while TCRdb's copy carries only in-frame clones and drops some. The sample lists 300,000 to 350,000 clones; about 90% were seen once. The sequencing input was PBMCs or T cells enriched from blood (not recorded which). Source of these receptors: a young woman who had recovered from COVID-19.

This clone was seen a handful of times. This CDR3 is also generated by other DNA sequences in the sample. J is TRBJ2-7 and V is TRBV5-4, with TRBD1 identical over 11 bases. This CDR3 region has 15 residues. V gave up 0 bases and J gave up 2 bases; unmatched junction bases: 1. CDR1 is SGHNT and CDR2 is YYREEE in the germline V gene (reference sequence). The chain's CDR3 is CASSLGGQGAYEQYF. The CDR3 DNA follows: TGTGCCAGCAGCTTGGGGGGACAGGGGGCCTACGAGCAGTACTTC.

The chain has TRBV5-4 and TRBJ1-1; a weak D match, TRBD1 (5 bases). V dropped 4 bases and J dropped 6 bases, with 28 bases sitting between them. Per germline, CDR1 SGHNT and CDR2 YYREEE (reference sequence). The CDR3 is 18 residues long. The CDR3 region has the DNA TGTGCCAGCAGCATTGGCCTCCTGGGGCCCGCCCATGACCCTGAAGCTTTCTTT. Protein: CASSIGLLGPAHDPEAFF. Variable domain in full (rest from reference TRBV5-4 and TRBJ1-1): ETGVTQSPTHLIKTRGQQVTLRCSSQSGHNTVSWYQQALGQGPQFIFQYYREEENGRGNFPPRFSGLQFPNYSSELNVNALELDDSALYLCASSIGLLGPAHDPEAFFGQGTRLTVV.

The chain links TRBV24-1 to TRBJ1-2, with 9 nucleotides matching TRBD1. CDR1 is KGHDR, CDR2 SFDVKD, per germline. Unmatched junction bases numbered 12, after V lost 3 bases and J lost 8 bases. CDR3 size: 16 residues. DNA of the CDR3: TGTGCCACCAGTGATCCCGGAGGACAGGGGTTGGCGGGCTACACCTTC. Protein sequence: CATSDPGGQGLAGYTF.

The chain employs TRBV10-2 and TRBJ1-2; D may be TRBD1 (5 bases). The CDR3 is 15 amino acids. Trimming pared 0 bases from V and 7 bases from J, leaving 15 bases between. CDR1 is WSHSY, CDR2 SAAADI, per germline. The CDR3 DNA reads TGCGCCAGCAGTGAGTCGGGCAGGGAAGGTTTTGGCTACACCTTC. This codes for CASSESGREGFGYTF.

The chain has TRBV5-1 and TRBJ2-3; D is unclear. The germline CDR1 and CDR2 sequences are SGHRS and YFSETQ. Trimming cost V 0 bases and J 2 bases, with 13 bases left between them. The CDR3 is 16 residues long. This chain's CDR3 is CASSLGPAGPTDTQYF. CDR3 in DNA: TGCGCCAGCAGCTTGGGCCCTGCTGGGCCCACAGATACGCAGTATTTT. Full variable domain (rest looked up from reference TRBV5-1 and TRBJ2-3): KAGVTQTPRYLIKTRGQQVTLSCSPISGHRSVSWYQQTPGQGLQFLFEYFSETQRNKGNFPGRFSGRQFSNSRSEMNVSTLELGDSALYLCASSLGPAGPTDTQYFGPGTRLTVL.

This clone was found a few times. The J gene is TRBJ1-1, the V gene TRBV12-3 or TRBV12-4; D unresolved. V dropped 5 bases and J dropped 1 base, with 8 bases sitting between them. The CDR3 contains 13 residues. The CDR3 region is CASSPSGNTEAFF. As DNA, the CDR3 is TGTGCCAGCAGTCCCTCAGGGAACACTGAAGCTTTCTTT.

The chain joins TRBV11-3 to TRBJ1-4; maybe TRBD1 (5 bases). This CDR3 has 17 residues. The germline CDR1 and CDR2 sequences are SGHNT and YENEEA. Trimming pared 0 bases from V and 3 bases from J, leaving 14 bases between. The CDR3: CASSLDRDGGSNEKLFF. CDR3 bases: TGTGCCAGCAGCTTAGACCGCGACGGGGGGTCTAATGAAAAACTGTTTTTT.

V and J are TRBV5-1 and TRBJ1-2; no clear D. This CDR3 is 15 amino acids long. Germline CDR1 reads SGHRS; CDR2 reads YFSETQ. V lost 0 bases, J lost 0 bases, and 9 bases lay in between. The CDR3 loop reads CASSLETAANYGYTF. CDR3 in DNA: TGCGCCAGCAGCTTGGAAACAGCAGCTAACTATGGCTACACCTTC.

The chain is built from TRBV7-2 and TRBJ2-5, with 7 bases lining up with TRBD1. In germline, CDR1 is SGHTA, CDR2 FQGNSA. Germline trimming cut 5 bases from V and 7 bases from J; bases unmatched to any gene: 10. CDR3 length equals 14 residues. The CDR3 nucleotides read TGTGCCAGCAGCATTGACAGGGACCCAAGGACCCAGTACTTC. Translating it yields CASSIDRDPRTQYF.